This entry concerns a single T cell receptor beta chain. The clone's antigen remains unknown. No base quality information exists; no much larger clone differs at one position. On a MiSeq, deep resolution sequencing aimed for a depth between 1 in 1 million and 1 in 200,000 T cells, with each clonotype covered approximately 10x on average. The immunoSEQ hsTCRB Kit was used to generate the TCR beta libraries. The paper's data handling went like this. Data were analyzed with ImmunoSEQ Data Assistant and ImmunoSEQ Analyzer, with V, D and J genes assigned per IMGT definitions. Clonality, with values ranging from 0 to 1, was calculated as one minus the normalized Shannon entropy of productive rearrangement frequencies. Public clonotype analysis was restricted to overrepresented clonotypes comprising at least 0.05% of each patient's repertoire. Some 14 age-matched healthy donor repertoires from immuneACCESS served as clonality controls. TCRdb holds this immuneACCESS table with in-frame rearrangements only. Some clones are missing; in checked studies, unresolved V genes explain under half, and the rest has no known cause. For V, J and clone size, that table is used; D and trimming come from the DNA. The sample profile shows under 35,000 clones; about 70% of them were found once. The top ten constitute roughly 51% of the sample.

These data belong to a study of cytotoxic CD8 clonotypes in ibrutinib-treated CLL (dated by TCRdb to the early 2020s). Context from the whole study: The cohort had 11 relapsed/refractory and some 15 treatment-naive patients; some 17 were IGHV unmutated. Of the approximately 90 people in the trial, about two dozen had longitudinal samples available. Cryopreserved peripheral blood mononuclear cells were collected before treatment, at response, and at either disease progression or sustained remission. Response samples were obtained after a median of 12 months of treatment, with a range of about 6 to 40 months. On average, each sample had roughly 250,000 productive templates and tens of thousands of productive rearrangements. Every sample from remission and from progressive disease was obtained while the patients were still on ibrutinib. Partial responses were observed in 24 patients and complete responses in 2; after a median follow-up of around 68 months, remission was maintained in roughly 15 patients and progression was observed in roughly 12.

According to the study, the label for this sample's time point signals: approximately 2 years on ibrutinib. For TCR beta library preparation, 2 to 2.5 micrograms of genomic DNA were isolated from cryopreserved PBMCs. Longitudinal blood samples from CLL patients on ibrutinib monotherapy underwent high-throughput TCR beta sequencing. The patients took part in an open-label, single-center phase 2 trial of ibrutinib monotherapy. Study-level results and caveats: Baseline clonality was found to be higher than that of age-matched healthy donors and was strongly correlated with circulating CD8+ T-cell counts. Public clonotypes were rare and either shrank or stayed stable during treatment, and the rise in clonality at ibrutinib response reflected expansion of private clonotypes. An increase in clonality was observed at ibrutinib response, with clonality remaining stable during sustained remission and falling back toward baseline at progression. Sustained-remission and progressing patients did not have matched sampling times, and lymph node repertoires were not examined.

The CDR3 starts with the cysteine, ends with the phenylalanine, and has 14 residues. Kept here is only the CDR3 DNA, which spans 42 bases and is read in frame from base 1. V is cut back by 6 bases and J by 4 bases, with 7 bases in the junction unmatched. Based on the germline V gene, the CDR1 and CDR2 sequences are MNHEY and SVGAGI. This specimen was PBMCs, taken after 24 months of ibrutinib treatment. The chain uses TRBV6-5 and TRBJ1-2, with 8 central nucleotides matching TRBD1. The receptor's source is a human donor with chronic lymphocytic leukemia. The CDR3 protein: CASSRTGGSYGYTF. The base sequence is TGTGCCAGCAGCAGAACAGGGGGATCCTATGGCTACACCTTC.